The 30 T cell receptor beta chains in this list originate from one sample, sequenced in a study of shared clonotypes between healthy human individuals. Clones were read by immunoSEQ multiplex PCR, and TCRdb kept only the in-frame ones, dropping some. The data contain 800,000 to 1,200,000 clones, approximately 80% of them singletons. Sequencing was carried out using memory CD4+ T cells from PBMCs. Subset meaning: CD45RA-negative fraction. Receptors originate from a man younger than 35 in good health. Some clones in this sample may be carry-over from other donors' samples.

The V gene is TRBV11-3, the J gene TRBJ2-3; D remains unclear. This CDR3 spans 12 amino acids. Germline values: CDR1 SGHNT, CDR2 YENEEA. Trimming took off 5 bases at V and 6 bases at J, with 9 bases between the two ends. The DNA for the CDR3 is TGTGCCAGCAGCATTAGGTGGGATACGCAGTATTTT. It yields the protein CASSIRWDTQYF. Full variable domain (remainder filled in from reference TRBV11-3 and TRBJ2-3): EAGVVQSPRYKIIEKKQPVAFWCNPISGHNTLYWYLQNLGQGPELLIRYENEEAVDDSQLPKDRFSAERLKGVDSTLKIQPAELGDSAVYLCASSIRWDTQYFGPGTRLTVL.

The chain couples TRBV11-2 to TRBJ1-2; D remains unclear. The CDR3 has 14 residues. The V and J ends lost 3 bases and 11 bases respectively, with 19 bases between them. Germline assignment: CDR1 SGHAT and CDR2 FQNNGV. CDR3 sequence reads: CASSFLRSRVEYTF. The CDR3 DNA sequence: TGTGCCAGCAGCTTCCTTAGGAGTAGAGTTGAATACACCTTC.

The chain has TRBV18 and TRBJ1-4; tentatively, D is TRBD1 (5 bases). The CDR3 runs 15 residues. The germline V gene has CDR1 KGHSH and CDR2 LQKENI. V was shortened by 1 base and J by 4 bases, with 10 bases between the two germline ends. CDR3 sequence reads: CASSPRGTDNEKLFF. In nucleotides, the CDR3 is TGTGCCAGCTCACCACGGGGGACGGATAATGAAAAACTGTTTTTT.

The chain joins TRBV6-1 to TRBJ2-7; D may match TRBD1 or TRBD2 (5 bases each). Germline values: CDR1 MNHNS, CDR2 SASEGT. V lost 7 bases and J lost 0, with 13 bases in between. There are 14 residues in the CDR3. CDR3 sequence (DNA): TGTGCCAGCAACCGGGACGTAAACTCCTACGAGCAGTACTTC. It yields the protein CASNRDVNSYEQYF.

The chain couples TRBV5-1 to TRBJ2-3, with D possibly matching TRBD1 (6 bases). Trimming took 2 bases from V and 1 from J, leaving 17 bases between them. The CDR3 loop spans 17 amino acids. Per germline, CDR1 SGHRS and CDR2 YFSETQ. CDR3 DNA: TGCGCCAGCAGCTTTGACCCCACAGGGATTGGCACAGATACGCAGTATTTT. This translates into CASSFDPTGIGTDTQYF. The full variable domain, in which reference TRBV5-1 and TRBJ2-3 provide the parts outside the CDR3, is KAGVTQTPRYLIKTRGQQVTLSCSPISGHRSVSWYQQTPGQGLQFLFEYFSETQRNKGNFPGRFSGRQFSNSRSEMNVSTLELGDSALYLCASSFDPTGIGTDTQYFGPGTRLTVL.

V and J are TRBV19 and TRBJ2-3; TRBD2 is a possible D gene (5 bases). The germline CDR1 and CDR2 sequences are LNHDA and SQIVND (reference sequence). The V end lost 7 bases, the J end lost 3 bases, and 11 bases lay between the germline ends. This CDR3 comprises 13 residues. CDR3 in DNA: TGTGCCAGTACCCTGTCGGGAACAGATACGCAGTATTTT. Translated, it gives CASTLSGTDTQYF.

This clone came up once. The chain combines TRBV6-1 with TRBJ1-5; no clear D. The germline CDR1 and CDR2 sequences are MNHNS and SASEGT. Trimming removed 7 bases at V and 8 bases at J, with 21 bases between. The CDR3 contains 15 residues. For the CDR3, the DNA is TGTGCCAGCATAGGAAGGGATGGCTTTTTGGAGCCCCAGCATTTT. Its protein product is CASIGRDGFLEPQHF.

A few counts support this clone. This sample also contains other DNA sequences that code for the same CDR3. The chain couples TRBV5-6 to TRBJ2-3; D assignment may be TRBD1 or TRBD2 (6 bases each). The V end lost 4 bases, the J end lost 0 bases, and 9 bases lay between the germline ends. The V gene's germline CDR1 is SGHDT and CDR2 YYEEEE. The CDR3 spans 14 residues. The CDR3 loop reads CASSRRGSTDTQYF. DNA for the CDR3: TGTGCCAGCAGCAGGAGGGGGAGCACAGATACGCAGTATTTT.

V usage is TRBV7-2 and J usage is TRBJ2-1; D is ambiguous. V lost 5 bases and J 7 bases, leaving 21 bases between the germline ends. This CDR3 is 16 amino acids long. Per the germline V gene, CDR1 is SGHTA and CDR2 is FQGNSA. CDR3 residues: CASSPAIGPGNNEQFF. CDR3 DNA sequence: TGTGCCAGCAGCCCCGCCATAGGTCCCGGCAATAATGAGCAGTTCTTC.

The rearrangement links TRBV19 to TRBJ1-2, with D possibly matching TRBD1 (5 bases). Germline CDR1 and CDR2: LNHDA and SQIVND (reference sequence). V lost 3 bases and J 5 bases, leaving 16 bases between the germline ends. The CDR3 length is 15 residues. In DNA form, the CDR3 reads TGTGCCAGTAGTATCTTATTTGGGGCCACGTATGGCTACACCTTC. Its protein is CASSILFGATYGYTF. The full variable domain, with the rest looked up from reference TRBV19 and TRBJ1-2, is DGGITQSPKYLFRKEGQNVTLSCEQNLNHDAMYWYRQDPGQGLRLIYYSQIVNDFQKGDIAEGYSVSREKKESFPLTVTSAQKNPTAFYLCASSILFGATYGYTFGSGTRLTVV.

This chain uses TRBV11-2 with TRBJ1-1, with TRBD1 as a possible D gene (5 bases). Trimming left V 5 bases short and J 5 bases short, with 21 bases between. The germline CDR1 and CDR2 sequences are SGHAT and FQNNGV. CDR3 length: 16 residues. Here the CDR3 DNA reads TGTGCCAGCAGCATAGGGGAAATGGGATCACGGACTGAAGCTTTCTTT. Translated, it gives CASSIGEMGSRTEAFF.

The chain's CDR3 is CAESSGTPPNEQFF. As DNA, the CDR3 is TGTGCCGAAAGTAGCGGGACCCCTCCTAATGAGCAGTTCTTC. The chain links TRBV10-3 to TRBJ2-1, with 8 bases identical to TRBD2. Germline CDR1 ENHRY, CDR2 SYGVKD. After removal of 11 bases from V and 7 bases from J, the junction contained 13 bases not matched to a gene. CDR3 size: 14 residues.

This chain links TRBV6-1 with TRBJ2-5, with D uncertain. This CDR3 has 14 amino acids. V lost 2 bases and J lost 4, with 11 bases in between. Germline V gene sequence: CDR1 MNHNS, CDR2 SASEGT. The CDR3 DNA reads TGTGCCAGCAGTGAATGGCTCCTCCGAGAGACCCAGTACTTC. Translated: CASSEWLLRETQYF.

The chain joins TRBV9 to TRBJ1-4, with D possibly being TRBD1 (6 bases). Germline V gives CDR1 SGDLS, CDR2 YYNGEE. Deletions cut 4 bases from V and 8 bases from J, with 15 bases between. The CDR3 loop spans 14 amino acids. The CDR3, as DNA: TGTGCCAGCAGCCTGGACAGTTGGGGAGAAAAACTGTTTTTT. The encoded protein is CASSLDSWGEKLFF.

The chain joins TRBV4-2 to TRBJ2-7; TRBD1 matches 7 bases. After removal of 1 base from V and 6 bases from J, the junction contained 12 bases not matched to a gene. Germline V lookup: CDR1 LGHNA, CDR2 YNFKEQ. The CDR3 contains 16 residues. CDR3 nucleotides: TGTGCCAGCAGCCAAGGGCAGGCAGGGGGTTTTGGCGAGCAGTACTTC. The encoded protein is CASSQGQAGGFGEQYF.

V is TRBV5-1 and J is TRBJ2-6, with 9 bases identical to TRBD1. The V and J ends lost 2 bases and 0 bases, in that order; junction bases with no gene match: 9. This CDR3 is built from 19 residues. In germline, CDR1 is SGHRS, CDR2 YFSETQ. The CDR3 sequence: CASSLYGTGLSSGANVLTF. CDR3 coding DNA: TGCGCCAGCAGCTTATATGGGACAGGGCTTAGCTCTGGGGCCAACGTCCTGACTTTC.

The chain employs TRBV5-1 and TRBJ1-2; D is unclear. The ends were cut back, 4 bases at V and 2 bases at J, with 9 bases in the middle. This CDR3 has 13 residues. Germline CDR1 and CDR2: SGHRS and YFSETQ. The CDR3 here is CASSVRQNYGYTF. The DNA for the CDR3 is TGCGCCAGCAGCGTCCGACAAAACTATGGCTACACCTTC. Full variable domain (remainder filled in from reference TRBV5-1 and TRBJ1-2): KAGVTQTPRYLIKTRGQQVTLSCSPISGHRSVSWYQQTPGQGLQFLFEYFSETQRNKGNFPGRFSGRQFSNSRSEMNVSTLELGDSALYLCASSVRQNYGYTFGSGTRLTVV.

The genes are TRBV2 and TRBJ2-1; unclear D gene. CDR3 length: 13 amino acids. V was clipped by 5 bases and J by 9 bases, with 14 bases between them. Germline V gives CDR1 SNHLY, CDR2 FYNNEI. CDR3 sequence: CASSSTHSAEQFF. For the CDR3, the DNA is TGTGCCAGCAGTAGTACCCACTCAGCTGAGCAGTTCTTC.

This clone was detected only a few times. V is TRBV7-9 and J is TRBJ1-2; D perhaps matches TRBD1 (5 bases). The CDR3 consists of 14 residues. Germline V CDR1 and CDR2: SEHNR, FQNEAQ (reference sequence). V lost 3 bases, J lost 6 bases, and 14 bases lay in between. CDR3 coding DNA: TGTGCCAGCAGCTTCCCGGGCAGGGTGGATGGCTACACCTTC. It translates to CASSFPGRVDGYTF.

The CDR3 spells CASSQTSGSWYEQYF. Written as DNA, the CDR3 is TGTGCCAGTAGCCAAACTAGCGGGAGTTGGTACGAGCAGTACTTC. This chain joins TRBV19 and TRBJ2-7; TRBD2 matches at 11 bases. J lost 4 bases, V lost 6 bases, and 8 bases had no gene match. Germline assignment: CDR1 LNHDA and CDR2 SQIVND (reference sequence). The CDR3 is 15 residues long.

The genes are TRBV6-1 and TRBJ1-1; D possibly corresponds to TRBD1 (6 bases). Trimming removed 6 bases from V and 9 bases from J, with 14 bases in between. Germline V gene sequence: CDR1 MNHNS, CDR2 SASEGT. This CDR3 contains 12 residues. This CDR3 is CASRHREGKAFF. CDR3 nucleotide sequence: TGTGCCAGCAGACACAGGGAAGGAAAAGCTTTCTTT.

The genes are TRBV5-4 and TRBJ1-1; D gene uncertain. The V gene's germline CDR1 is SGHNT and CDR2 YYREEE (reference sequence). The CDR3 consists of 13 residues. The V gene lost 2 bases and the J gene lost 1 base, with 6 bases spanning the gap. The CDR3 bases are TGTGCCAGCAGCTTCAGCAGGAACACTGAAGCTTTCTTT. It specifies CASSFSRNTEAFF.

The chain carries TRBV15 and TRBJ2-7, with 7 bases lining up with TRBD1. The CDR3 runs to 14 residues. The V segment lost 5 bases and the J segment 5 bases; nucleotides outside the gene matches: 9. The germline CDR1 and CDR2 sequences are LNHNV and YYDKDF (reference sequence). CDR3 protein: CATSRRPTGDEQYF. The CDR3 coding sequence is TGTGCCACCAGCCGAAGACCTACAGGGGACGAGCAGTACTTC.

About this clone: The identical CDR3 is also encoded by other nucleotide sequences in the sample. The genes are TRBV7-9 and TRBJ2-1, with D hard to call. The V gene lost 3 bases and the J gene lost 7 bases, with 7 bases spanning the gap. Germline lookup yields CDR1 SEHNR and CDR2 FQNEAQ (reference sequence). The CDR3 contains 12 residues. Here the CDR3 reads CASSFSRNEQFF. The CDR3 coding sequence is TGTGCCAGCAGCTTTTCCCGGAATGAGCAGTTCTTC.

This clone is a singleton in its sample. V is TRBV9 and J is TRBJ2-7; 13 nucleotides match TRBD2. V dropped 4 bases and J dropped 3; count of bases not matched to a gene: 4. Germline CDR1 reads SGDLS; CDR2 reads YYNGEE. The CDR3 runs to 15 residues. In nucleotides, the CDR3 is TGTGCCAGCAGCCCTGGGACTAGCGGGAACTACGAGCAGTACTTC. Translation gives CASSPGTSGNYEQYF.

V gene TRBV5-4 combines with J gene TRBJ2-2; perhaps TRBD1 as D (5 bases). Trimming removed 4 bases at V and 2 bases at J, with 15 bases between. The CDR3 has 16 residues. CDR1 is SGHNT and CDR2 is YYREEE in the germline V gene (reference sequence). DNA for the CDR3: TGTGCCAGCAGCCCCGACAGATTCCTTAACACCGGGGAGCTGTTTTTT. This encodes CASSPDRFLNTGELFF.

V is TRBV2 and J is TRBJ1-1; 7 positions agree with TRBD1. The CDR3 length is 13 residues. The germline gives CDR1 SNHLY, CDR2 FYNNEI. V shed 6 bases and J 4 bases; nucleotides not matched to a gene: 5. CDR3 sequence: CASSPGQPTEAFF. DNA for the CDR3: TGTGCCAGCAGCCCGGGACAGCCCACTGAAGCTTTCTTT. The entire variable domain, with the rest obtained from reference TRBV2 and TRBJ1-1, is as follows: EPEVTQTPSHQVTQMGQEVILRCVPISNHLYFYWYRQILGQKVEFLVSFYNNEISEKSEIFDDQFSVERPDGSNFTLKIRSTKLEDSAMYFCASSPGQPTEAFFGQGTRLTVV.

This clone was observed a handful of times. This chain uses TRBV19 with TRBJ2-6; 9 nucleotides agree with TRBD1. The CDR3 is made up of 19 amino acids. The germline V gene has CDR1 LNHDA and CDR2 SQIVND (reference sequence). With V trimmed by 1 base and J by 0 bases, 7 bases remained unmatched. CDR3 protein: CASSIGSGTGLSGANVLTF. The CDR3 DNA sequence: TGTGCCAGTAGTATAGGTTCCGGGACAGGGCTCTCTGGGGCCAACGTCCTGACTTTC.

As regards this clone: Other nucleotide sequences from this sample produce the same CDR3. This chain uses TRBV5-1 with TRBJ2-5; D is possibly TRBD1 (6 bases). V lost 3 bases and J lost 2, with 11 bases in between. CDR1 and CDR2 (germline): SGHRS, YFSETQ. This CDR3 spans 14 amino acids. The CDR3 region has the DNA TGCGCCAGCAGCTCTCAGGGGAATCAAGAGACCCAGTACTTC. Protein product: CASSSQGNQETQYF.

The chain recombines TRBV10-2 with TRBJ1-5; D perhaps matches TRBD1 (6 bases). Germline V lookup: CDR1 WSHSY, CDR2 SAAADI. The CDR3 consists of 13 residues. Between the trimmed V and J ends, which lost 4 bases and 5 bases, there was a span of 9 bases. The DNA for the CDR3 is TGCGCCAGCAGTGGACAGGTGGATCAGCCCCAGCATTTT. Its translation: CASSGQVDQPQHF.